Following are 3 T cell receptor beta chains from one sample sequenced in a study of blood T cell repertoires in COVID-19. Repertoires were generated with immunoSEQ multiplex PCR, while TCRdb's copy carries only in-frame clones and drops some. The sample lists 220,000 or so clones; 86% were seen once. What was sequenced was PBMCs or T cells enriched from blood (not recorded which). The origin of the receptors is a woman in her fifties or sixties who had recovered from COVID-19.

J is TRBJ2-5 and V is TRBV21-1; the table's D gene call, TRBD2, was not cross checked with the DNA. TRBV21-1 is marked as a pseudogene. The CDR3 loop spans 14 amino acids. The CDR3 sequence is CASSHPSGRQTQYF. CDR3 sequence (DNA): TGTGCCAGCAGTCACCCTAGCGGAAGGCAGACCCAGTACTTC.

The chain is built from TRBV24-1 and TRBJ2-2, with 9 bases lining up with TRBD1. The CDR3 has 14 residues. CDR1 and CDR2 from the germline V gene are KGHDR and SFDVKD. V was clipped by 9 bases and J by 7 bases; unmatched bases: 8. CDR3 in DNA: TGTGCCACCGGCCGGACAGGGGTGGGCGGGGAGCTGTTTTTT. Its translation: CATGRTGVGGELFF.

The V and J genes are TRBV18 and TRBJ1-4; D remains ambiguous. Germline V gene data show CDR1 as KGHSH and CDR2 as LQKENI. The CDR3 is 15 residues long. Trimming pared 0 bases from V and 8 bases from J, leaving 13 bases between. The CDR3 DNA sequence: TGTGCCAGCTCACCACCGGAGACCAGAGGGGAAAAACTGTTTTTT. This codes for CASSPPETRGEKLFF.